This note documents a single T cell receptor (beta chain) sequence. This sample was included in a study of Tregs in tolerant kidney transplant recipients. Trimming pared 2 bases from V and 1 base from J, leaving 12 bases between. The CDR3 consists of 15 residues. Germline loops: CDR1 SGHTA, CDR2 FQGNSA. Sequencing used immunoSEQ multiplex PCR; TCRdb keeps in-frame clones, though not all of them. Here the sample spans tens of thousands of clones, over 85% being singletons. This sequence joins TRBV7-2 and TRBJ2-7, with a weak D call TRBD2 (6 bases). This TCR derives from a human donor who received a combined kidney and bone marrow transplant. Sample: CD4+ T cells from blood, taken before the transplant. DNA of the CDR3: TGTGCCAGCAGCTTATGGGCGGGAATTTCCTACGAGCAGTACTTC. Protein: CASSLWAGISYEQYF.